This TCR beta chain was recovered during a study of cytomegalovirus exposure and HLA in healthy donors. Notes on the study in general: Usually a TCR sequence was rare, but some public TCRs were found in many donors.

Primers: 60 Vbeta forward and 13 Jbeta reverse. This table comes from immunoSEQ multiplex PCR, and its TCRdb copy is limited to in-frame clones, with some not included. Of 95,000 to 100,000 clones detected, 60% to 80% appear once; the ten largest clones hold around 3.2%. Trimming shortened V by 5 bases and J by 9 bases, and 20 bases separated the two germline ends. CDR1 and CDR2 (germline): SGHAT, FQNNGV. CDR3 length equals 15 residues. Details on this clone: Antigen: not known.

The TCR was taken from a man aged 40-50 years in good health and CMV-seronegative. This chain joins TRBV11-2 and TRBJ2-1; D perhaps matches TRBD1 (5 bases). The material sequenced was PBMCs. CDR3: CASSQWQQGWGEQFF. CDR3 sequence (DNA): TGTGCCAGCAGCCAGTGGCAGCAGGGCTGGGGTGAGCAGTTCTTC.